This TCR beta chain was captured by sequencing in a study of T cell responses to AZD1222 COVID-19 vaccine. Some clones are missing from TCRdb's copy, which holds only in-frame ones; the method was immunoSEQ multiplex PCR. Seen here are around 96,000 clones, around nine tenths observed once, and the top ten hold roughly 3%. CDR3 length: 13 amino acids. Between the trimmed V and J ends, which lost 4 bases and 8 bases, there was a span of 15 bases. Germline V gives CDR1 SGHRS, CDR2 YFSETQ. For this clone: No antigen is known for it.

The study's findings and limits: Unmutated variant regions reportedly attract nearly half of all spike-specific TCRs. Spike-specific TCR breadth and depth grew following two AZD1222 doses.

The sequence was obtained from an adult in good health. The chain employs TRBV5-1 and TRBJ1-2, with D possibly TRBD1 on 5 matching bases. The sample in question was peripheral blood, obtained on day 0 of AZD1222 vaccination. The CDR3 DNA reads as TGCGCCAGCAGCATGGGACTTTCGCAAGGCTACACCTTC. As protein: CASSMGLSQGYTF.